The 8 T cell receptor beta chains listed next were all sequenced from one sample in a study of patients and donors after allogeneic stem cell transplantation. A single record per CDR3 protein comes from TCRdb applying MiXCR to the RT-PCR reads. The sample contains approximately 1,600 distinct CDR3 sequences, approximately 22% of which appear only once. Sequencing was carried out using blood, either unsorted or a sorted T cell fraction (not recorded which). The source of these receptors is a human donor who was either an allogeneic HSCT recipient or a stem cell or donor lymphocyte infusion donor (not recorded which). It is not recorded whose cells these are; they may come from a transplant donor.

This chain joins TRBV10-3 and TRBJ1-2; 7 bases fit TRBD1. The germline CDR1 and CDR2 sequences are ENHRY and SYGVKD. Trimming took 5 bases from V and 14 from J; bases not matched to a gene: 14. The CDR3 runs 13 residues. The CDR3 spells CAISTGDSGVGTF. The CDR3 DNA follows: TGTGCCATCAGTACCGGGGACAGTGGTGTAGGAACCTTC.

This clonotype has just one count. The chain employs TRBV7-2 and TRBJ1-2; D may be TRBD1 (5 bases). This CDR3 region has 13 residues. V lost 6 bases, J lost 6 bases, and 14 bases lay in between. CDR1 SGHTA and CDR2 FQGNSA come from the germline V gene. The CDR3 sequence is CASREGPGNGYTF. The CDR3 DNA is TGTGCCAGCAGGGAGGGGCCAGGGAATGGCTACACCTTC.

CDR3: CASSSPDRGRLGETQYF. CDR3 in DNA: TGTGCCAGCAGTTCCCCCGACAGGGGACGGTTGGGGGAGACCCAGTACTTC. This rearrangement joins TRBV28 to TRBJ2-5; 8 positions match TRBD1. Germline lookup yields CDR1 MDHEN and CDR2 SYDVKM. This CDR3 is 17 amino acids long. V dropped 4 bases and J dropped 5; count of bases not matched to a gene: 15. The whole variable domain, remainder taken from reference TRBV28 and TRBJ2-5, is DVKVTQSSRYLVKRTGEKVFLECVQDMDHENMFWYRQDPGLGLRLIYFSYDVKMKEKGDIPEGYSVSREKKERFSLILESASTNQTSMYLCASSSPDRGRLGETQYFGPGTRLLVL.

The rearrangement joins TRBV6-1 to TRBJ1-1; weak D call: TRBD1 (5 bases). The CDR3 contains 13 residues. V was cut by 6 bases and J by 1 base, with 9 bases left in between. Germline loops: CDR1 MNHNS, CDR2 SASEGT. CDR3 sequence (DNA): TGTGCCAGCAGGGGACTGGGGAACACTGAAGCTTTCTTT. Translated: CASRGLGNTEAFF.

This clonotype is labeled as medium-sized. This sequence joins TRBV29-1 and TRBJ1-2; no reliable D call. CDR1 SQVTM and CDR2 ANQGSEA come from the germline V gene. V lost 5 bases and J 6 bases, leaving 16 bases between the germline ends. This CDR3 is built from 13 residues. CDR3 DNA: TGCAGCGTTAAGCACCGGGGTGAGGATGGCTACACCTTC. Translation: CSVKHRGEDGYTF.

Within the sample, this clonotype is large. V is TRBV3-1 and J is TRBJ1-1, with a tentative D call TRBD1 (5 bases). V lost 3 bases, J lost 3 bases, and 11 bases lay in between. Germline CDR1 reads LGHDT; CDR2 reads YNNKEL (reference sequence). CDR3 length: 14 residues. CDR3 loop: CASSQGDSHTEAFF. CDR3 sequence (DNA): TGTGCCAGCAGCCAGGGAGACAGCCACACTGAAGCTTTCTTT.

By proportion, this clonotype is medium-sized. This sequence joins TRBV6-6 and TRBJ1-2; no clear D. CDR3 size: 14 residues. V dropped 0 bases and J dropped 4 bases, with 9 bases sitting between them. Per the germline V gene, CDR1 is MNHNY and CDR2 is SVGAGI (reference sequence). Written as DNA, the CDR3 is TGTGCCAGCAGTTACTCTTCCCAGCCCTATGGCTACACCTTC. It codes for CASSYSSQPYGYTF.

This chain uses TRBV27 with TRBJ2-7; D is perhaps TRBD2 (6 bases). Germline CDR1 is MNHEY and CDR2 is SMNVEV (reference sequence). Trimming took 6 bases from V and 2 from J, leaving 11 bases between them. The length of the CDR3 is 13 residues. CDR3 residues: CASRQIAAYEQYF. Here the CDR3 DNA reads TGTGCCAGCAGGCAGATAGCGGCCTACGAGCAGTACTTC.